This T cell receptor (beta chain) appears in the sequencing data of a study of T cells expressing NK-cell markers. Study results and limitations: The CD3+CD56-NKG2C+ fraction of four donors was likewise dominated by these clonotypes. HCMV specificity of expanded NKG2C+ T cell clones remained unclear. The share of CD8+ T cells held by dominant NKG2C+ clonotypes was about 1.0-7.5% in six donors.

As concerns this clonotype: Its target is not known.

The CDR3 totals 15 residues. The germline gives CDR1 DFQATT, CDR2 SNEGSKA (reference sequence). The authors generated TCR beta cDNA through 5'RACE template switching with UMIs. Reanalyzing the 5' RACE reads, TCRdb keeps one entry per CDR3 protein, without DNA. Its table lists a few hundred thousand distinct CDR3 sequences. The clonotype comes from a man between 18 and 35 years old in good health. The chain couples TRBV20-1 to TRBJ1-3. Sequencing was carried out using blood T cells: a sorted CD56 or NKG2C T cell subset, CD4+ or CD8+ T cells, or bulk PBMC T cells (not recorded which). This CDR3 is CSAPLYGVRGNTIYF.